The 25 T cell receptor beta chains given below trace back to one sample, sequenced in a study of Graves' ophthalmopathy and Graves' hyperthyroidism. Amplification from RNA transcripts yielded the TCR beta CDR3 regions. First-round RT-PCR with HTBI primers preceded a second-round multiplex PCR. MiXCR was run by TCRdb on the multiplex PCR reads, yielding one entry per CDR3 protein. The sample includes about half a million distinct CDR3 sequences, around 15% of them seen just once. The sequencing input was blood. These receptor sequences come from a woman younger than 45 with Graves' ophthalmopathy.

This clonotype was observed at least ten times. The V and J genes are TRBV7-6 and TRBJ2-2; no clear D. The V end lost 6 bases, the J end lost 6 bases, and 14 bases lay between the germline ends. The length of the CDR3 is 14 residues. The germline CDR1 and CDR2 sequences are SGHVS and FNYEAQ. CDR3 DNA: TGTGCCAGCAGGTACATTTGGAATTCCGGGGAGCTGTTTTTT. Translation: CASRYIWNSGELFF.

This clonotype appeared many times. The chain employs TRBV2 and TRBJ1-1, with D possibly being TRBD1 (6 bases). Germline V gene lookup returns CDR1 SNHLY and CDR2 FYNNEI. This CDR3 is built from 15 residues. Trimming took 6 bases from V and 4 from J, leaving 18 bases between them. The CDR3 nucleotides are TGTGCCAGCAGGTCCCGGTTGGGGGCGACCACTGAAGCTTTCTTT. Amino acid sequence: CASRSRLGATTEAFF.

This clonotype was seen many times. The chain joins TRBV6-5 to TRBJ1-5; 8 bases match TRBD1. Germline V gene sequence: CDR1 MNHEY, CDR2 SVGAGI. There are 15 residues in the CDR3. Losses at the gene ends were 5 bases for V and 8 bases for J; bases not matched to a gene: 11. The CDR3 nucleotides are TGTGCCAGCAGTCCAAGGACAGGGATGTTGGAGCCCCAGCATTTT. This codes for CASSPRTGMLEPQHF.

This chain links TRBV5-1 with TRBJ2-5, with D possibly TRBD1 on 5 matching bases. Trimming took off 7 bases at V and 5 bases at J, with 9 bases between the two ends. Germline CDR1 SGHRS, CDR2 YFSETQ. This CDR3 has 11 amino acids. CDR3 region: CASGAGETQYF. CDR3 nucleotide sequence: TGCGCCAGCGGGGCCGGGGAGACCCAGTACTTC.

A few counts support this clonotype. The chain uses TRBV9 and TRBJ1-1; no reliable D call. This CDR3 has 13 residues. Trimming removed 4 bases from V and 4 bases from J, with 11 bases in between. Germline CDR1 reads SGDLS; CDR2 reads YYNGEE. The CDR3 DNA reads as TGTGCCAGCAGCCTCGGGGTATTCACTGAAGCTTTCTTT. This translates into CASSLGVFTEAFF.

This clonotype was seen at least ten times. The rearrangement joins TRBV28 to TRBJ2-2; 10 nucleotides line up with TRBD2. Germline V gene sequence: CDR1 MDHEN, CDR2 SYDVKM. The CDR3 is 15 amino acids. V shed 8 bases and J 5 bases; nucleotides not matched to a gene: 8. CDR3 bases: TGTGCCAGCGCTAGCGGGAGCCTCGGAACCGGGGAGCTGTTTTTT. It yields the protein CASASGSLGTGELFF.

This rearrangement joins TRBV7-9 to TRBJ2-7; D unclear. Germline CDR1 and CDR2: SEHNR and FQNEAQ (reference sequence). The V end was cut by 2 bases, the J end by 4 bases, with 12 bases between. The CDR3 is made up of 14 amino acids. The CDR3 DNA follows: TGTGCCAGCAGCTTAATAGGAGACGTTTACGAGCAGTACTTC. Protein product: CASSLIGDVYEQYF. Combining the CDR3 with reference TRBV7-9 and TRBJ2-7 gives the whole variable domain DTGVSQNPRHKITKRGQNVTFRCDPISEHNRLYWYRQTLGQGPEFLTYFQNEAQLEKSRLLSDRFSAERPKGSFSTLEIQRTEQGDSAMYLCASSLIGDVYEQYFGPGTRLTVT.

V is TRBV2 and J is TRBJ1-2; no clear D gene. Trimming pared 6 bases from V and 0 bases from J, leaving 11 bases between. The CDR3 is made up of 14 amino acids. From germline, CDR1 is SNHLY and CDR2 FYNNEI. The CDR3 nucleotides read TGTGCCAGCAGAGCCAGACATTCTAACTATGGCTACACCTTC. It yields the protein CASRARHSNYGYTF.

This clonotype was picked up many times. The CDR3 sequence: CASSHDRNYGYTF. The CDR3 nucleotides read TGTGCCAGCAGCCACGACAGAAACTATGGCTACACCTTC. The chain is built from TRBV7-6 and TRBJ1-2; perhaps TRBD1 as D (5 bases). CDR3 length: 13 residues. Trimming took 5 bases from V and 2 from J, leaving 9 bases between them. CDR1 and CDR2 from the germline V gene are SGHVS and FNYEAQ.

For this clonotype: A much larger clone lies a single base off, so this may be a read error. This chain connects TRBV18 to TRBJ1-1; D gene ambiguous. The CDR3 is made up of 17 amino acids. Trimming pared 7 bases from V and 1 base from J, leaving 22 bases between. Germline CDR1 reads KGHSH; CDR2 reads LQKENI. CDR3 coding DNA: TGTGCCAGCTTGTATTTTCGCCTTGGAGGTTCGAACACTGAAGCTTTCTTT. Residues: CASLYFRLGGSNTEAFF.

This clonotype came up many times. V and J are TRBV11-2 and TRBJ2-7, with TRBD1 matching 9 bases. The ends lost 5 bases at V and 7 bases at J; junction bases unmatched: 12. Germline V gene data show CDR1 as SGHAT and CDR2 as FQNNGV. The CDR3 has 15 amino acids. CDR3 DNA: TGTGCCAGCAGCCAAATTCACAGGGGGCGCCCTGAGCAGTACTTC. This codes for CASSQIHRGRPEQYF. Based on the CDR3 plus reference TRBV11-2 and TRBJ2-7, the full variable domain is EAGVAQSPRYKIIEKRQSVAFWCNPISGHATLYWYQQILGQGPKLLIQFQNNGVVDDSQLPKDRFSAERLKGVDSTLKIQPAKLEDSAVYLCASSQIHRGRPEQYFGPGTRLTVT.

This clonotype was counted a few times. The chain links TRBV29-1 to TRBJ2-5; 7 bases agree with TRBD2. The CDR3 has 14 amino acids. Germline assignment: CDR1 SQVTM and CDR2 ANQGSEA. Unmatched junction bases numbered 10, after V lost 4 bases and J lost 5 bases. The CDR3 loop is CSVGPVVGRETQYF. Written as DNA, the CDR3 is TGCAGCGTTGGGCCGGTGGTCGGGAGGGAGACCCAGTACTTC.

This sequence joins TRBV7-2 and TRBJ2-7; D not certain. The V end was cut by 5 bases, the J end by 7 bases, with 15 bases between. This CDR3 is built from 13 residues. Germline CDR1 is SGHTA and CDR2 is FQGNSA. The CDR3 spells CASSPGGRAEQYF. Here the CDR3 DNA reads TGTGCCAGCAGCCCCGGCGGCCGGGCGGAGCAGTACTTC.

The sample holds many counts of this clonotype. CDR3 bases: TGTGCCAGCAGTACTCAGGCCGTTGAAGCTTTCTTT. This sequence encodes CASSTQAVEAFF. V and J are TRBV2 and TRBJ1-1, with no clear D. The CDR3 sequence is 12 residues long. Germline-derived CDR1 and CDR2 are SNHLY and FYNNEI. Between the trimmed V and J ends, which lost 5 bases and 7 bases, there was a span of 11 bases. Based on the CDR3 plus reference TRBV2 and TRBJ1-1, the full variable domain is EPEVTQTPSHQVTQMGQEVILRCVPISNHLYFYWYRQILGQKVEFLVSFYNNEISEKSEIFDDQFSVERPDGSNFTLKIRSTKLEDSAMYFCASSTQAVEAFFGQGTRLTVV.

Many counts were recorded for this clonotype. This chain connects TRBV6-1 to TRBJ1-5; D gene unclear. Germline lookup yields CDR1 MNHNS and CDR2 SASEGT. This CDR3 has 13 amino acids. Trimming stripped 8 bases from V and 4 bases from J, with 12 bases between. The CDR3 spells CASGSVENQPQHF. DNA of the CDR3: TGTGCCAGCGGGTCAGTAGAGAATCAGCCCCAGCATTTT.

Ten or more counts support this clonotype. The V and J genes are TRBV12-3 or TRBV12-4 and TRBJ1-2; TRBD1 might be the D (6 bases). V lost 7 bases, J lost 3 bases, and 24 bases lay in between. The CDR3 has 17 amino acids. CDR3: CASKRDNFLVWDYGYTF. The CDR3 DNA reads TGTGCCAGCAAGCGGGACAACTTCCTCGTCTGGGACTATGGCTACACCTTC.

V usage is TRBV29-1 and J usage is TRBJ2-5; the match to TRBD1 covers 8 bases. In germline, CDR1 is SQVTM, CDR2 ANQGSEA. Trimming took 6 bases from V and 1 from J; bases not matched to a gene: 4. This CDR3 has 13 amino acids. CDR3 nucleotide sequence: TGCAGCGTGAAGGACAGGGTCCAAGAGACCCAGTACTTC. Protein: CSVKDRVQETQYF.

This clonotype was observed a few times. J is TRBJ2-5 and V is TRBV20-1; possibly TRBD1 or TRBD2 for D (6 bases each). The V gene's germline CDR1 is DFQATT and CDR2 SNEGSKA (reference sequence). The V gene lost 3 bases and the J gene lost 9 bases, with 26 bases spanning the gap. This CDR3 is built from 16 residues. As DNA, the CDR3 is TGCAGTGCTAGGTCCTCATACGGGGGCTCCGGGGTGGCCCAGTACTTC. Translating it yields CSARSSYGGSGVAQYF.

Many counts were recorded for this clonotype. The genes are TRBV12-3 or TRBV12-4 and TRBJ1-1; 9 bases map to TRBD1. The CDR3 length is 16 residues. The V and J ends lost 4 bases and 0 bases, in that order; junction bases with no gene match: 6. CDR3 loop: CASSSRTGAMNTEAFF. The CDR3 DNA reads TGTGCCAGCAGTTCAAGGACAGGGGCCATGAACACTGAAGCTTTCTTT.

This clonotype appeared many times. The CDR3 loop reads CASKDTGSYEQYF. DNA for the CDR3: TGTGCCAGCAAGGACACCGGCTCCTACGAGCAGTACTTC. V gene TRBV11-2 combines with J gene TRBJ2-7, with D possibly matching TRBD1 (5 bases). The CDR3 spans 13 residues. V lost 7 bases, J lost 0 bases, and 10 bases lay in between. CDR1 is SGHAT and CDR2 is FQNNGV in the germline V gene.

At least ten counts were recorded for this clonotype. In DNA form, the CDR3 reads TGTGCCAGCTGGGGGGACAGGGCGACCTTGAACACTGAAGCTTTCTTT. Protein product: CASWGDRATLNTEAFF. The chain joins TRBV28 to TRBJ1-1; 9 bases are shared with TRBD1. Germline CDR1 reads MDHEN; CDR2 reads SYDVKM. This CDR3 contains 16 residues. V gave up 8 bases and J gave up 0 bases; unmatched junction bases: 10.

This clonotype showed up just a few times. The chain links TRBV30 to TRBJ2-7, with D perhaps matching TRBD1 (5 bases). V dropped 2 bases and J dropped 7 bases, with 15 bases sitting between them. This CDR3 region has 13 residues. Germline CDR1 is GTSNPN and CDR2 is SVGIG (reference sequence). As DNA, the CDR3 is TGTGCCTGGAGTAGCAGGGAAGTTTGGGAGCAGTACTTC. It yields the protein CAWSSREVWEQYF.

There are many counts of this clonotype. This rearrangement joins TRBV6-1 to TRBJ2-7, with 9 positions matching TRBD1. CDR1 is MNHNS and CDR2 is SASEGT in the germline V gene. There are 14 residues in the CDR3. V lost 7 bases to trimming and J lost 6 bases; unmatched junction nucleotides: 10. The CDR3 DNA sequence: TGTGCCAGCATCCGAGACAGGGGGTTCGTCGAGCAGTACTTC. This sequence encodes CASIRDRGFVEQYF.

This chain connects TRBV30 to TRBJ2-7; D perhaps matches TRBD2 (5 bases). V was cut by 1 base and J by 2 bases, with 12 bases left in between. Germline lookup yields CDR1 GTSNPN and CDR2 SVGIG (reference sequence). This CDR3 contains 14 residues. CDR3 nucleotides: TGTGCCTGGAGTGAAGAGGGCAGTACCTACGAGCAGTACTTC. Translation gives CAWSEEGSTYEQYF.

At least ten counts were recorded for this clonotype. This chain uses TRBV20-1 with TRBJ2-5, with D unclear. CDR3 length: 13 amino acids. The V and J ends lost 6 bases and 5 bases respectively, with 16 bases between them. Germline-derived CDR1 and CDR2 are DFQATT and SNEGSKA (reference sequence). This CDR3 is CSAEDGFGETQYF. CDR3 in DNA: TGCAGTGCCGAGGACGGGTTCGGGGAGACCCAGTACTTC.